The TCR beta chain described here comes from a study of blood T cells in healthy people across ages. A second PCR of about 7 to 12 cycles used a sample-barcoded 5' primer and a J-beta primer mix. TCRdb re-called the 5' RACE reads with MiXCR, one entry per CDR3 protein. The table lists 780,000 or so distinct CDR3 sequences, roughly 25% of them singletons. The V gene's germline CDR1 is LGHNA and CDR2 YSLEER. The CDR3 spans 16 residues. Study conclusions and caveats: Researchers said unsorted PBMCs prevented a conclusive naive versus antigen-experienced comparison. CMV status of donors was not determined, possibly confounding expanded clonotype changes.

This clonotype came up a few times. Its antigen is as yet unknown. These sequences were also reported in another study, on T cells of mothers and their children.

The source of this sequence is a boy younger than 18 in good health. The source material was blood. The chain has TRBV4-3 and TRBJ2-5; 9 bases agree with TRBD2. The DNA end favors TRBJ2-1, so the J call may be wrong. The CDR3 coding sequence is TGCGCCAGCAGCCAAGCTCCGGCGGGGGGGAACAATGAGCAGTTCTTC. It is translated as CASSQAPAGGNNEQFF.